These 21 T cell receptor beta chains came from one sample sequenced in a study of CD8+CD57+ T cells in acquired aplastic anemia. Profiles of TCR beta VDJ and CDR3 were generated from a genomic DNA template. TCRdb reanalysed the reads using MiXCR and keeps one entry per CDR3 protein. The sample records more than 200,000 distinct CDR3 sequences, around 49% being singletons. Patients who underwent sequencing had shown CD8+CD57+ cell expansion by flow cytometry. The specimen sequenced was sorted CD4+, CD8+, or CD8+CD57+ T cells (not recorded which) from PBMCs. Source of these receptors: a human donor with aplastic anemia.

This chain joins TRBV10-3 and TRBJ2-1, with TRBD1 matching over 7 bases. V was pared by 3 bases and J by 1 base, with 9 bases of the junction left unmatched. Germline values: CDR1 ENHRY, CDR2 SYGVKD. This CDR3 is 17 amino acids long. In DNA form, the CDR3 reads TGTGCCATCAGTGACATTTCGGGACAGACATCCTACAATGAGCAGTTCTTC. It encodes CAISDISGQTSYNEQFF.

This clonotype was observed once. The chain joins TRBV5-1 to TRBJ2-3; the D gene is possibly TRBD1 (6 bases). The CDR3 is made up of 14 amino acids. Trimming took 6 bases from V and 2 from J, leaving 13 bases between them. Germline V gives CDR1 SGHRS, CDR2 YFSETQ. This CDR3 reads CASKQGSFTDTQYF. CDR3 nucleotides: TGCGCCAGCAAACAGGGCAGTTTCACAGATACGCAGTATTTT.

This clonotype was counted ten times or more. This rearrangement joins TRBV2 to TRBJ1-5, with D possibly matching TRBD1 (6 bases). Germline CDR1 SNHLY, CDR2 FYNNEI. CDR3 size: 14 residues. V dropped 7 bases and J dropped 7 bases, with 17 bases sitting between them. The CDR3 DNA sequence: TGTGCCAGCACTGGGGGGGGGGCGCGGCAGCCCCAGCATTTT. This gives the protein CASTGGGARQPQHF.

The CDR3 DNA is TGTGCCACCATGGCGCAGTATAGCAATCAGCCCCAGCATTTT. Encoded protein: CATMAQYSNQPQHF. The J gene is TRBJ1-5, the V gene TRBV15; D is uncertain. Germline V lookup: CDR1 LNHNV, CDR2 YYDKDF (reference sequence). This CDR3 has 14 residues. Trimming stripped 7 bases from V and 0 bases from J, with 10 bases between.

At least ten counts were recorded for this clonotype. The chain is built from TRBV2 and TRBJ1-2; D unresolved. CDR1 is SNHLY and CDR2 is FYNNEI in the germline V gene. The CDR3 totals 15 residues. Trimming took 6 bases from V and 3 from J, leaving 17 bases between them. As DNA, the CDR3 is TGTGCCAGCAGGCCCGGGAAGGGCCTCCACTATGGCTACACCTTC. Amino acids: CASRPGKGLHYGYTF.

This clonotype turned up a few times. The chain couples TRBV18 to TRBJ2-6, with 12 bases identical to TRBD1. After removal of 3 bases from V and 3 bases from J, the junction contained 6 bases not matched to a gene. Germline loops: CDR1 KGHSH, CDR2 LQKENI. The CDR3 covers 18 residues. CDR3 region: CASSPPGQGAGGANVLTF. The CDR3 DNA reads TGTGCCAGCTCACCTCCGGGACAGGGGGCTGGTGGGGCCAACGTCCTGACTTTC.

V gene TRBV29-1 combines with J gene TRBJ2-7, with no clear D. Germline CDR1 SQVTM, CDR2 ANQGSEA. There are 11 residues in the CDR3. Trimming took 4 bases from V and 2 from J, leaving 6 bases between them. CDR3 bases: TGCAGCGTTGCCGGCGCCTACGAGCAGTACTTC. Translated: CSVAGAYEQYF.

The table lists this clonotype with many counts. This sequence joins TRBV6-6 and TRBJ1-6, with D possibly being TRBD1 (5 bases). The CDR3 is 13 residues long. Germline CDR1 is MNHNY and CDR2 is SVGAGI (reference sequence). Trimming left V 7 bases short and J 9 bases short, with 13 bases between. Here the CDR3 DNA reads TGTGCCAGCACCCCCTTAGGGGTTTCACCCCTCCACTTT. Translated: CASTPLGVSPLHF.

This clonotype was observed a few times. The genes are TRBV30 and TRBJ2-5; 11 bases align to TRBD1. V dropped 1 base and J dropped 4; count of bases not matched to a gene: 5. Germline V gives CDR1 GTSNPN, CDR2 SVGIG (reference sequence). CDR3 length: 15 residues. The CDR3 coding sequence is TGTGCCTGGAGTGGGGACAGGGGGATTAGAGAGACCCAGTACTTC. This gives the protein CAWSGDRGIRETQYF.

The chain couples TRBV19 to TRBJ1-6; D perhaps matches TRBD1 (5 bases). Germline values: CDR1 LNHDA, CDR2 SQIVND (reference sequence). The CDR3 totals 15 residues. V was shortened by 3 bases and J by 5 bases, with 11 bases between the two germline ends. The CDR3: CASSMPGRNNSPLHF. The CDR3 nucleotides read TGTGCCAGTAGTATGCCGGGACGTAATAATTCACCCCTCCACTTT. The full variable domain, completed using reference TRBV19 and TRBJ1-6, is DGGITQSPKYLFRKEGQNVTLSCEQNLNHDAMYWYRQDPGQGLRLIYYSQIVNDFQKGDIAEGYSVSREKKESFPLTVTSAQKNPTAFYLCASSMPGRNNSPLHFGNGTRLTVT.

This sequence joins TRBV10-3 and TRBJ1-6, with 9 bases matching TRBD1. V trimming: 6 bases; J trimming: 7 bases; junction bases outside the gene matches: 4. The CDR3 extends over 14 amino acids. The germline V gene encodes CDR1 ENHRY and CDR2 SYGVKD. The CDR3 bases are TGTGCCATCAGCCCACAGGGGGCGAATTCACCCCTCCACTTT. This gives the protein CAISPQGANSPLHF.

This clonotype was counted ten times or more. The chain couples TRBV29-1 to TRBJ2-2; 7 bases fit TRBD1. The CDR3 totals 17 residues. In germline, CDR1 is SQVTM, CDR2 ANQGSEA. V dropped 6 bases and J dropped 4; count of bases not matched to a gene: 17. CDR3: CSVPQRTGLPGTGELFF. The CDR3 DNA reads TGCAGCGTACCCCAGCGGACAGGCTTACCCGGCACCGGGGAGCTGTTTTTT.

This CDR3 reads CAGARTANQPQHF. The CDR3 DNA is TGTGCCGGAGCCCGGACAGCTAATCAGCCCCAGCATTTT. The chain carries TRBV7-2 and TRBJ1-5; D possibly corresponds to TRBD1 (6 bases). This CDR3 is 13 amino acids long. V was trimmed by 11 bases and J by 4 bases, leaving 15 bases between them. The germline CDR1 and CDR2 sequences are SGHTA and FQGNSA.

The table lists this clonotype with a few counts. This chain links TRBV6-1 with TRBJ2-6, with 8 positions matching TRBD1. The CDR3 runs to 19 residues. The germline CDR1 and CDR2 sequences are MNHNS and SASEGT. The ends lost 2 bases at V and 0 bases at J; junction bases unmatched: 9. CDR3 amino acids: CASSEFSGQEISGANVLTF. In DNA form, the CDR3 reads TGTGCCAGCAGTGAATTCTCGGGACAGGAAATCTCTGGGGCCAACGTCCTGACTTTC.

This clonotype was recorded many times. The chain links TRBV5-1 to TRBJ2-7; no firm D call. Germline V CDR1 and CDR2: SGHRS, YFSETQ. Trimming removed 2 bases from V and 4 bases from J, with 7 bases in between. The CDR3 length is 12 residues. CDR3 coding DNA: TGCGCCAGCAGCTTTGACTTGTACGAGCAGTACTTC. As protein: CASSFDLYEQYF.

The V call is TRBV6-6, the J call TRBJ2-1; D not certain. Germline V lookup: CDR1 MNHNY, CDR2 SVGAGI (reference sequence). The CDR3 covers 12 residues. Trimming took 4 bases from V and 13 from J, leaving 14 bases between them. DNA of the CDR3: TGTGCCAGCAGTTCCTTTACCTCGGCCCAGTTCTTC. Translated: CASSSFTSAQFF.

CDR3 residues: CASSLGAGDTEAFF. In DNA form, the CDR3 reads TGTGCCAGCAGCTTAGGAGCAGGCGACACTGAAGCTTTCTTT. The chain couples TRBV7-2 to TRBJ1-1; D not certain. Trimming took off 1 base at V and 3 bases at J, with 9 bases between the two ends. The germline V gene has CDR1 SGHTA and CDR2 FQGNSA. The CDR3 is 14 amino acids.

This clonotype was detected many times. The chain carries TRBV6-1 and TRBJ2-6, with unresolved D. The CDR3 covers 15 residues. The germline V gene has CDR1 MNHNS and CDR2 SASEGT. Trimming removed 4 bases at V and 0 bases at J, with 7 bases between. The CDR3 bases are TGTGCCAGCAGTGCGAAGAGCTCTGGGGCCAACGTCCTGACTTTC. This translates into CASSAKSSGANVLTF.

Worth noting for this clonotype: Being one base from a much bigger clone, this may be a read error. V is TRBV11-3 and J is TRBJ2-3; D not resolved. There are 13 residues in the CDR3. Trimming pared 0 bases from V and 9 bases from J, leaving 10 bases between. Germline V gene lookup returns CDR1 SGHNT and CDR2 YENEEA. CDR3 in DNA: TGTGCCAGCAGCTTAGAGTCCCCGACGACGCAGTATTTT. This translates into CASSLESPTTQYF.

This clonotype was detected only a few times. The V and J genes are TRBV28 and TRBJ2-5, with D tentatively TRBD2 (6 bases). Germline CDR1 reads MDHEN; CDR2 reads SYDVKM. Between the trimmed V and J ends, which lost 6 bases and 3 bases, there was a span of 11 bases. CDR3 length: 13 amino acids. The chain's CDR3 is CASSTGGKETQYF. In nucleotides, the CDR3 is TGTGCCAGCAGCACTGGGGGGAAAGAGACCCAGTACTTC.

Ten or more counts support this clonotype. V gene TRBV20-1 combines with J gene TRBJ1-1, with 7 bases that match TRBD1. CDR3 size: 15 residues. The J segment lost 4 bases and the V segment lost 5 bases, leaving 13 bases of the junction unmatched. Germline V gene lookup returns CDR1 DFQATT and CDR2 SNEGSKA (reference sequence). The DNA for the CDR3 is TGCAGTGCTTACAGGGACCCCTCAGGGGGCACTGAAGCTTTCTTT. It codes for CSAYRDPSGGTEAFF.